The entry below gives a single T cell receptor (beta chain) sequence along with its context. Its specificity is not known. A much larger clonotype is one base distant, so this may be a read error. The CDR3 is 13 residues long. Germline CDR1 is SEHNR and CDR2 is FQNEAQ (reference sequence). A second PCR, run for about 7 to 12 cycles, used a sample-barcoded 5' primer plus a J-beta primer mix. TCRdb used MiXCR to reprocess the 5' RACE reads, holding one entry per CDR3 protein. In the table there are fewer than 900,000 distinct CDR3 sequences, roughly 44% of which are singletons. This sample is part of a study of blood T cells in healthy people across ages. Study-wide background: About one barcoded beta molecule was captured per two T cells (by template switching).

The study's findings and limits: The recorded TCR beta diversity per million T cells decreased in a roughly linear manner with age.

The sequenced sample was blood. This sequence joins TRBV7-9 and TRBJ1-2; 7 bases align to TRBD1. The TCR sequence derives from a woman aged 60-70 years in good health. The CDR3 region is CAGSPTGNHGYTF. Written as DNA, the CDR3 is TGTGCCGGCAGCCCGACAGGGAATCATGGCTACACCTTC.